This T cell receptor beta chain was captured in a study of blood T cell repertoires in COVID-19. Sequencing used immunoSEQ multiplex PCR; TCRdb keeps in-frame clones, though not all of them. Found here are approximately 250,000 clones, around nine tenths of them singletons; the top ten hold approximately 1.5%. With regard to this clone: Within the sample, other DNA sequences also encode this same CDR3.

Germline CDR1 is SEHNR and CDR2 is FQNEAQ (reference sequence). The CDR3 consists of 13 residues. Sample: peripheral blood. The chain links TRBV7-9 to TRBJ2-7, with 7 bases aligning to TRBD2. This clonotype was sampled from a woman in her fifties or sixties who had recovered from COVID-19. The CDR3 here is CASSSGGSYEQYF. The CDR3 DNA reads TGTGCTAGTTCGTCGGGGGGCTCCTACGAGCAGTACTTC. Together with reference TRBV7-9 and TRBJ2-7, the CDR3 gives the full variable domain: DTGVSQNPRHKITKRGQNVTFRCDPISEHNRLYWYRQTLGQGPEFLTYFQNEAQLEKSRLLSDRFSAERPKGSFSTLEIQRTEQGDSAMYLCASSSGGSYEQYFGPGTRLTVT.